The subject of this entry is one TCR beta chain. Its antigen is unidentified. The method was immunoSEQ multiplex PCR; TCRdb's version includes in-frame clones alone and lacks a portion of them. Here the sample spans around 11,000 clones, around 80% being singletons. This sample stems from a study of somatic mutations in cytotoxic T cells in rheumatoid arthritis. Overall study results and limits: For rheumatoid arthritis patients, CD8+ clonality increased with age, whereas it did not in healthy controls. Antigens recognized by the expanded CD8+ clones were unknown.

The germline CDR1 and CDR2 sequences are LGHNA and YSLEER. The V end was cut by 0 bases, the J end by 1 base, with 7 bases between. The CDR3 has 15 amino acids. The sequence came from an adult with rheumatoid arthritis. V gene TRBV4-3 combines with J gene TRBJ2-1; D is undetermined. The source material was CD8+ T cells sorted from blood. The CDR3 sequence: CASSQEPTSYNEQFF. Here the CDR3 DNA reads TGCGCCAGCAGCCAAGAACCTACATCCTACAATGAGCAGTTCTTC.